The text below deals with one T cell receptor (beta chain). Its specificity is not known. Germline V CDR1 and CDR2: MNHNS, SASEGT. V shed 0 bases and J 12 bases; nucleotides not matched to a gene: 10. The length of the CDR3 is 16 residues. The source of the sample is a study of post-analysis software for immune sequencing data. Study at large: Patients had relapsing-remitting, secondary progressive or progressive-relapsing multiple sclerosis; some lacked subtype. Study results and limitations: In patients, TRBV5-6, TRBV5-1 and TRBV20-1 belonged to four or five TRBV segments found more frequently than in controls. Multiple sclerosis patients had significantly lower normalized Chao1 diversity than controls.

Carried by the TCR beta cDNA libraries were unique molecular identifiers. TCRdb re-called the PCR reads through MiXCR, storing one row per CDR3 protein. The table lists more than 450,000 distinct CDR3 sequences, 44% of them singletons. What was sequenced was blood. The gene calls are TRBV6-1 and TRBJ2-1, with 11 nucleotides matching TRBD1. The source is a girl aged 10-17 years with multiple sclerosis. This CDR3 is CASSEALGDRGVGQFF. The CDR3 bases are TGTGCCAGCAGTGAAGCGCTGGGGGACAGGGGGGTCGGGCAGTTCTTC.